A selection of T cell receptor beta chains follows, all from one sample in a study of OX40 agonist ivuxolimab in advanced cancers. TCRdb's copy holds only in-frame clones and misses some; the assay was immunoSEQ multiplex PCR. The sample records about 34,000 clones, about 90% being singletons. The source was CD4+ or CD8+ T cells sorted from blood, collected in a trial of the OX40 agonist ivuxolimab. Every receptor here comes from an adult with an advanced solid tumor such as melanoma, head and neck, liver or kidney cancer. The CDR3 runs from the conserved cysteine through the conserved F or W. The D gene is left open where the match is weak. Size tells how often a clone was seen (once, few, many) or the class of an expanded clone, and some rows leave it out.

>NA|TRBJ2-7|TRBV18|NA
CASSPPGTPYEQYF
TGTGCCAGCTCACCACCGGGAACTCCCTACGAGCAGTACTTC
>NA|TRBJ1-5|TRBV28|NA
CASSEHQGLGNQPQHF
TGTGCCAGCAGCGAACACCAGGGGTTGGGCAATCAGCCCCAGCATTTT
>NA|TRBJ2-5|TRBV29-1|NA
CSVGSMQETQYF
TGCAGCGTTGGCTCAATGCAAGAGACCCAGTACTTC
>NA|TRBJ2-7|TRBV6-1|NA
CASSDTHRSPGSYEQYF
TGTGCCAGCAGTGACACCCACCGATCCCCAGGGTCCTACGAGCAGTACTTC
>NA|TRBJ1-1|TRBV5-1|NA
CASSLQNTNSNEAFF
TGCGCCAGCAGCTTGCAGAATACAAACTCAAATGAAGCTTTCTTT
>TRBD1|TRBJ1-2|TRBV18|once
CASSPSLQGAGYGYTF
TGTGCCAGCTCACCCTCACTACAGGGGGCTGGGTATGGCTACACCTTC
>TRBD1|TRBJ2-1|TRBV27|NA
CASSHRDRNYNEQFF
TGTGCCAGCAGTCACCGGGACAGAAACTACAATGAGCAGTTCTTC
>TRBD1|TRBJ1-1|TRBV30|NA
CAWSFTGGTEAFF
TGTGCCTGGAGTTTTACAGGGGGCACTGAAGCTTTCTTT
>NA|TRBJ2-7|TRBV5-1|NA
CASSLQASSYEQYF
TGCGCCAGCAGCTTACAGGCGTCCTCCTACGAGCAGTACTTC
>NA|TRBJ1-6|TRBV6-1|NA
CASSEPPLGDDSPLHF
TGTGCCAGCAGTGAACCCCCGTTGGGAGATGATTCACCCCTCCACTTT
>NA|TRBJ1-1|TRBV5-1|NA
CASSLGLSQMNTEAFF
TGCGCCAGCAGCTTGGGGTTGTCGCAGATGAACACTGAAGCTTTCTTT
>TRBD2|TRBJ2-7|TRBV10-2|NA
CASSESPSFIGTSSYEQYF
TGCGCCAGCAGTGAGTCGCCCTCATTTATTGGGACTAGCTCCTACGAGCAGTACTTC
>TRBD1|TRBJ2-2|TRBV2|once
CASRPGTGNTGELFF
TGTGCCAGCAGGCCCGGGACAGGGAACACCGGGGAGCTGTTTTTT
>NA|TRBJ1-3|TRBV5-5|NA
CASSPPGPPGNTIYF
TGTGCCAGCAGCCCCCCAGGACCGCCAGGGAACACCATATATTTT
>TRBD2|TRBJ2-1|TRBV11-1|NA
CASSQIAGGPNEQFF
TGTGCCAGCAGCCAAATAGCGGGGGGGCCCAATGAGCAGTTCTTC
>TRBD2|TRBJ2-4|TRBV28|NA
CASSPGLAGGRNIQYF
TGTGCCAGCAGTCCGGGACTAGCGGGAGGGAGAAACATTCAGTACTTC
>NA|TRBJ1-4|TRBV2|NA
CASSPRLSEKLFF
TGTGCCAGCAGTCCGCGTCTGAGCGAAAAACTGTTTTTT
>TRBD1|TRBJ2-5|TRBV7-3|NA
CASSLSGQPQETQYF
TGTGCCAGCAGCTTATCGGGACAGCCCCAAGAGACCCAGTACTTC
>NA|TRBJ2-7|TRBV5-1|NA
CASRPAAGYEQYF
TGCGCCAGCAGACCCGCGGCGGGCTACGAGCAGTACTTC
>NA|TRBJ1-5|TRBV25-1|NA
CASSEWGGDGNQPQHF
TGTGCCAGCAGTGAATGGGGGGGTGATGGCAATCAGCCCCAGCATTTT
>NA|TRBJ2-2|TRBV5-1|NA
CASSFTDPNTGELFF
TGCGCCAGCAGCTTCACAGACCCTAACACCGGGGAGCTGTTTTTT
>TRBD2|TRBJ2-3|TRBV5-1|NA
CASSIAGDHTDTQYF
TGCGCCAGCAGCATAGCGGGAGACCACACAGATACGCAGTATTTT
>TRBD1|TRBJ2-3|TRBV5-1|NA
CASSLGTGDPDTQYF
TGCGCCAGCAGCTTAGGGACAGGGGATCCAGATACGCAGTATTTT
>NA|TRBJ1-3|TRBV2|NA
CASSGRGNTIYF
TGTGCCAGCAGTGGAAGGGGAAACACCATATATTTT
>NA|TRBJ2-5|TRBV5-1|once
CASSLVGARETQYF
TGCGCCAGCAGCTTGGTGGGGGCTCGGGAGACCCAGTACTTC
>TRBD1|TRBJ2-5|TRBV18|NA
CASSPDQGASGETQYF
TGTGCCAGCTCACCAGACCAGGGGGCGTCGGGAGAGACCCAGTACTTC
>TRBD2|TRBJ2-3|TRBV7-9|NA
CASSRPAVAGGDTQYF
TGTGCCAGCAGCCGACCTGCCGTAGCGGGGGGTGATACGCAGTATTTT
>NA|TRBJ1-2|TRBV6-5|NA
CASSYTFASGYTF
TGTGCCAGCAGTTACACATTTGCGAGTGGCTACACCTTC
>NA|TRBJ1-1|TRBV11-2|NA
CASSSTDEAFF
TGTGCCAGCAGTTCGACAGATGAAGCTTTCTTT
>NA|TRBJ1-5|TRBV12-2|NA
CASRIRHDRGDDQPQHF
TGTGCAAGTCGCATAAGGCACGACAGGGGGGACGATCAGCCCCAGCATTTT
>TRBD1|TRBJ2-7|TRBV4-3|few
CASSQQGAGYEQYF
TGCGCCAGCAGCCAACAGGGGGCGGGCTACGAGCAGTACTTC
>TRBD1|TRBJ1-4|TRBV13|NA
CASRRTGGNEKLFF
TGTGCCAGCAGACGGACAGGGGGCAATGAAAAACTGTTTTTT
>TRBD2|TRBJ2-1|TRBV7-2|NA
CASSLALPRASGSSYNEQFF
TGTGCCAGCAGCTTAGCGCTGCCAAGAGCTAGCGGGAGCTCCTACAATGAGCAGTTCTTC
>NA|TRBJ2-2|TRBV11-2|NA
CASSLRVGPLTTGELFF
TGTGCCAGCAGCTTAAGAGTAGGGCCCCTGACCACCGGGGAGCTGTTTTTT
>NA|TRBJ2-5|TRBV20-1|NA
CSALAKETQYF
TGCAGTGCACTGGCTAAAGAGACCCAGTACTTC
>NA|TRBJ2-3|TRBV7-9|NA
CASSPLSGPSRGTDTQYF
TGTGCCAGCAGCCCTTTGAGCGGGCCTTCTCGGGGAACAGATACGCAGTATTTT
>NA|TRBJ2-1|TRBV20-1|NA
CRAQGGTEQFF
TGCAGGGCCCAGGGGGGCACCGAGCAGTTCTTC
>NA|TRBJ2-7|TRBV5-4|NA
CASSRYGSKTYEQYF
TGTGCCAGCAGCCGCTACGGCTCTAAAACCTACGAGCAGTACTTC
>TRBD1|TRBJ2-5|TRBV27|NA
CASSLFSGQGYDLIQYF
TGTGCCAGCAGTTTATTCTCCGGACAGGGGTATGATCTGATCCAGTACTTC
>TRBD1|TRBJ2-7|TRBV9|NA
CASSVGTGGVYEQYF
TGTGCCAGCAGCGTAGGGACAGGGGGAGTCTACGAGCAGTACTTC
>NA|TRBJ1-2|TRBV28|NA
CASRDPTGANYGYTF
TGTGCCAGCAGAGACCCGACGGGAGCCAACTATGGCTACACCTTC
>NA|TRBJ2-1|TRBV5-6|NA
CASSHRDSWHEQFF
TGTGCCAGCAGTCACCGGGACTCCTGGCATGAGCAGTTCTTC
>NA|TRBJ2-2|TRBV7-2|NA
CASSVDWNTGELFF
TGTGCCAGCAGCGTAGACTGGAACACCGGGGAGCTGTTTTTT
>NA|TRBJ1-2|TRBV23-1|NA
CASSLYTF
TGCGCCAGCAGCCTATACACCTTC
>TRBD2|TRBJ2-5|TRBV5-1|NA
CASSLEVAGGAETQYF
TGCGCCAGCAGCTTGGAGGTAGCGGGAGGTGCGGAGACCCAGTACTTC
>TRBD1|TRBJ1-4|TRBV7-9|few
CASSLRSGTGHEKLFF
TGTGCCAGCAGCTTAAGGAGCGGGACAGGGCATGAAAAACTGTTTTTT
>TRBD2|TRBJ2-7|TRBV11-2|once
CASSLALAGGPEQYF
TGTGCCAGCAGCTTAGCTCTAGCGGGAGGCCCCGAGCAGTACTTC
>NA|TRBJ1-2|TRBV19|NA
CASSRDLNYGYTF
TGTGCCAGTAGCCGGGACCTTAACTATGGCTACACCTTC
>NA|TRBJ2-2|TRBV5-6|NA
CASSLAGVNTGELFF
TGTGCCAGCAGCTTGGCTGGGGTAAACACCGGGGAGCTGTTTTTT
>TRBD2|TRBJ2-1|TRBV11-1|NA
CASSPSGPSGYNEQFF
TGTGCCAGCAGCCCCAGTGGGCCTAGCGGGTACAATGAGCAGTTCTTC
>NA|TRBJ2-5|TRBV20-1|NA
CSALTKETQYF
TGCAGTGCTCTGACAAAAGAGACCCAGTACTTC